The rows below give T cell receptor beta chains drawn from one sample of a study of blood T cells in healthy people across ages. TCRdb fed the 5' RACE reads into MiXCR, producing one record per CDR3 protein. The top ten clones hold approximately 24% of a sample with nearly 800,000 distinct CDR3 sequences, around three fifths of them seen once. The specimen sequenced was blood. These receptor sequences come from a man aged 35-49 years in good health. The CDR3 runs from the conserved cysteine through the conserved F or W. A D gene is named only where the DNA matches it firmly. For some rows the clone size is stated as once, few or many, or as a class when expanded; others skip it.

>TRBV20-1|-|TRBJ2-5|few|13
CSARDRLEETQYF
TGCAGTGCTAGAGATCGTCTGGAGGAGACCCAGTACTTC
>TRBV11-1|TRBD2|TRBJ2-1|-|14
CASSLVGRGNEQFF
TGTGCCAGCAGCTTAGTTGGGAGGGGAAATGAGCAGTTCTTC
>TRBV24-1|TRBD1|TRBJ1-2|once|15
CATSDPGTGDYGYTF
TGTGCCACCAGTGACCCCGGGACAGGCGACTATGGCTACACCTTC
>TRBV5-4|TRBD2|TRBJ2-1|-|15
CASSLSSGINGEQFF
TGTGCCAGCAGCTTGTCTAGCGGGATTAACGGTGAGCAGTTCTTC
>TRBV21-1|-|TRBJ2-7|few|14
CASSRRQGAREQYF
TGTGCCAGCAGCAGAAGACAGGGGGCTAGGGAGCAGTACTTC
>TRBV6-2/TRBV6-3|TRBD1|TRBJ1-2|-|12
CASTGQGSGYTF
TGTGCCAGCACCGGACAGGGCTCTGGCTACACCTTC
>TRBV20-1|-|TRBJ1-2|-|14
CSAREPGTPYGYTF
TGCAGTGCTAGAGAACCCGGGACTCCCTATGGCTACACCTTC
>TRBV27|-|TRBJ2-3|-|13
CAGSFTSTDTQYF
TGTGCCGGCAGTTTCACCAGCACAGATACGCAGTATTTT
>TRBV20-1|-|TRBJ1-4|-|13
CSAQGSTNEKLFF
TGCAGTGCTCAGGGTTCAACTAATGAAAAACTGTTTTTT
>TRBV7-9|-|TRBJ2-7|few|15
CASSSVDSGIYEQYF
TGTGCCAGCAGCTCGGTGGACTCCGGAATATACGAGCAGTACTTC
>TRBV28|TRBD1|TRBJ2-7|-|12
CATQGATYEQYF
TGTGCGACCCAGGGGGCTACCTACGAGCAGTACTTC
>TRBV29-1|-|TRBJ2-7|-|12
CSVAASRLEQYF
TGCAGCGTTGCTGCCTCGCGCCTGGAGCAGTACTTC
>TRBV7-6|TRBD1|TRBJ2-1|-|16
CASSFAGGQVDNEQFF
TGTGCCAGCAGTTTTGCAGGGGGACAGGTGGACAATGAGCAGTTCTTC
>TRBV7-9|-|TRBJ2-7|-|14
CASSQRGDSHEQYF
TGTGCCAGCAGCCAAAGGGGAGACTCCCACGAGCAGTACTTC
>TRBV25-1|-|TRBJ2-7|-|12
CASSEDNTEQYF
TGTGCCAGCAGCGAGGACAACACCGAGCAGTACTTC
>TRBV29-1|TRBD1|TRBJ2-7|few|12
CSVQDRGSEQYF
TGCAGCGTCCAAGACAGGGGTAGCGAGCAGTACTTC
>TRBV24-1|-|TRBJ2-5|few|14
CATSTGSSKETQYF
TGTGCCACCAGTACGGGATCAAGTAAAGAGACCCAGTACTTC
>TRBV20-1|TRBD1|TRBJ1-5|-|17
CSASRDRDRDSNQPQHF
TGCAGTGCTAGCAGAGATAGGGACAGGGATAGCAATCAGCCCCAGCATTTT
>TRBV18|TRBD1|TRBJ1-5|-|17
CASSPPPDRGLGQPQHF
TGTGCCAGCTCACCACCGCCGGACAGGGGGCTAGGGCAGCCCCAGCATTTT
>TRBV3-1|-|TRBJ1-1|-|12
CASSREDAEAFF
TGTGCCAGCAGCCGGGAGGACGCTGAAGCTTTCTTT
>TRBV6-2/TRBV6-3|TRBD2|TRBJ2-3|-|18
CASSPGLAGISSTDTQYF
TGTGCCAGCAGTCCCGGACTAGCGGGGATATCGAGCACAGATACGCAGTATTTT
>TRBV27|-|TRBJ2-7|few|14
CASSFLQNSYEQYF
TGTGCCAGCAGTTTCCTACAGAACTCCTACGAGCAGTACTTC
>TRBV28|-|TRBJ2-7|-|12
CASSGERYEQYF
TGTGCCAGTTCAGGGGAGCGCTACGAGCAGTACTTC
>TRBV27|TRBD1|TRBJ2-1|-|20
CASSLIRGQGGSPIYNEQFF
TGTGCCAGCAGTTTAATCCGAGGACAGGGAGGATCCCCCATCTACAATGAGCAGTTCTTC
>TRBV9|-|TRBJ1-4|-|14
CASSVWGNDEKLFF
TGTGCCAGCAGCGTTTGGGGGAATGATGAAAAACTGTTTTTT
>TRBV5-5|-|TRBJ2-5|-|16
CASNLPKKGTQETQYF
TGTGCCAGCAACCTACCCAAAAAAGGGACTCAAGAGACCCAGTACTTC
>TRBV5-1|-|TRBJ1-2|-|14
CASTFGGDTYGYTF
TGCGCCAGCACCTTCGGGGGCGATACCTATGGCTACACCTTC
>TRBV27|TRBD2|TRBJ2-3|-|14
CASTSGGFSDTQYF
TGTGCCAGCACTAGCGGGGGGTTTTCAGATACGCAGTATTTT